This TCR beta chain was retrieved from a study of blood T cell repertoires in COVID-19. Trimming stripped 3 bases from V and 3 bases from J, with 9 bases between. CDR3 length equals 15 residues. The germline gives CDR1 MNHEY, CDR2 SMNVEV (reference sequence). Using immunoSEQ multiplex PCR, the repertoire was profiled, and TCRdb retains in-frame clones only, with some absent. Among about 260,000 clones listed, roughly 82% were seen once. Participant-given clinical history determined each cohort assignment. The sample consisted of PBMCs or T cells enriched from blood (not recorded which). This receptor was taken from a woman aged 45-65 years who had recovered from COVID-19. J is TRBJ1-6 and V is TRBV27; no definite D call. CDR3 in DNA: TGTGCCAGCAGTTTTGGCCCGAACTATAATTCACCCCTCCACTTT. This gives the protein CASSFGPNYNSPLHF.